These 13 T cell receptor beta chains were sequenced from one sample in a study of T cell responses to AZD1222 COVID-19 vaccine. The table came from immunoSEQ multiplex PCR; TCRdb's copy has only in-frame clones and leaves some out. The sample has approximately 120,000 clones, roughly nine tenths seen once. The sample here was peripheral blood, taken on day 0 of AZD1222 vaccination. These receptors were obtained from an adult in good health.

This clone appeared a single time. The rearrangement uses TRBV5-4 and TRBJ2-7; 9 bases fit TRBD2. This CDR3 contains 15 residues. V trimming: 3 bases; J trimming: 6 bases; junction bases outside the gene matches: 10. The V gene's germline CDR1 is SGHNT and CDR2 YYREEE (reference sequence). The CDR3, as DNA: TGTGCCAGCAGCTCGGCGTCTAGCGGGACCCCCGAGCAGTACTTC. The encoded protein is CASSSASSGTPEQYF.

This sequence joins TRBV10-3 and TRBJ1-3; D not resolved. The CDR3 is made up of 15 amino acids. The V end lost 4 bases, the J end lost 4 bases, and 14 bases lay between the germline ends. Germline values: CDR1 ENHRY, CDR2 SYGVKD. The CDR3 protein is CAISGRDTGGNTIYF. The CDR3 bases are TGTGCCATCAGTGGTCGAGATACGGGGGGAAACACCATATATTTT.

J is TRBJ2-3 and V is TRBV9; D may be TRBD1 (7 bases). The V end was cut by 1 base, the J end by 4 bases, with 16 bases between. Germline values: CDR1 SGDLS, CDR2 YYNGEE. The CDR3 is 16 residues long. CDR3 amino acids: CASSVFTSQGADTQYF. The CDR3 DNA reads as TGTGCCAGCAGCGTATTTACTAGCCAGGGGGCAGATACGCAGTATTTT.

The gene calls are TRBV28 and TRBJ1-3; tentatively, D is TRBD1 (5 bases). The CDR3 runs to 16 residues. From germline, CDR1 is MDHEN and CDR2 SYDVKM. The germline V and J ends were trimmed by 6 bases and 0 bases, with 15 bases remaining between them. The CDR3 spells CASSPSGVPSGNTIYF. The CDR3 nucleotides read TGTGCCAGCAGCCCCTCGGGGGTGCCCTCTGGAAACACCATATATTTT.

This clone was picked up one time. This chain joins TRBV27 and TRBJ2-3; 7 bases map to TRBD1. The V segment lost 4 bases and the J segment 0 bases; nucleotides outside the gene matches: 1. The CDR3 has 14 residues. Germline lookup yields CDR1 MNHEY and CDR2 SMNVEV (reference sequence). The CDR3 nucleotides are TGTGCCAGCAGTTCGACAGGGAGCACAGATACGCAGTATTTT. Translated: CASSSTGSTDTQYF.

This chain connects TRBV2 to TRBJ2-7; TRBD1 is a possible D gene (6 bases). Germline CDR1 and CDR2: SNHLY and FYNNEI. The CDR3 length is 13 residues. Trimming took off 4 bases at V and 3 bases at J, with 10 bases between the two ends. CDR3 residues: CASSVQGGYEQYF. The CDR3 DNA reads as TGTGCCAGCAGTGTACAGGGCGGCTACGAGCAGTACTTC.

This chain connects TRBV30 to TRBJ1-1; D uncertain. The CDR3 is 13 amino acids. V lost 0 bases to trimming and J lost 6 bases, with 11 bases between them. The germline V gene has CDR1 GTSNPN and CDR2 SVGIG (reference sequence). The CDR3 DNA reads as TGTGCCTGGAGTGTACTGAGGCAATCTGAAGCTTTCTTT. It codes for CAWSVLRQSEAFF.

The chain is built from TRBV6-5 and TRBJ1-5, with 7 bases matching TRBD1. Germline CDR1 and CDR2: MNHEY and SVGAGI. The ends lost 6 bases at V and 4 bases at J; junction bases unmatched: 6. There are 14 residues in the CDR3. The CDR3 DNA sequence: TGTGCCAGCAGACGGGACAGAAAAAATCAGCCCCAGCATTTT. This encodes CASRRDRKNQPQHF.

V and J are TRBV10-1 and TRBJ2-7; D perhaps matches TRBD2 (7 bases). The CDR3 is 14 amino acids. V shed 6 bases and J shed 7 bases, with 19 bases lying between them. CDR1 is WNHNN and CDR2 is SYGVQD in the germline V gene (reference sequence). The CDR3 sequence: CASSPVGGAREQYF. DNA for the CDR3: TGCGCCAGCAGCCCCGTGGGGGGGGCGAGGGAGCAGTACTTC.

In nucleotides, the CDR3 is TGTGCCAGTAGTATACAGGGTTTCGGCGGGGAGCTGTTTTTT. Protein: CASSIQGFGGELFF. The V gene is TRBV19, the J gene TRBJ2-2; TRBD1 is a possible D gene (5 bases). Germline V gives CDR1 LNHDA, CDR2 SQIVND (reference sequence). This CDR3 has 14 amino acids. The germline V and J ends were trimmed by 2 bases and 7 bases, with 11 bases remaining between them.

This chain links TRBV5-8 with TRBJ2-3; a possible D gene is TRBD1 (6 bases). This CDR3 region has 15 residues. V lost 4 bases to trimming and J lost 2 bases, with 14 bases between them. CDR1 and CDR2 (germline): SGHTS, YDEGEE. This CDR3 reads CASSPGQGITDTQYF. The CDR3, as DNA: TGTGCCAGCAGCCCGGGACAAGGAATCACAGATACGCAGTATTTT.

This sequence joins TRBV19 and TRBJ1-3; D gene ambiguous. Germline CDR1 and CDR2: LNHDA and SQIVND (reference sequence). This CDR3 region has 14 residues. Trimming cost V 4 bases and J 0 bases, with 7 bases left between them. The CDR3 is CASSNTASGNTIYF. CDR3 sequence (DNA): TGTGCCAGTAGTAATACAGCCTCTGGAAACACCATATATTTT.

This chain joins TRBV7-3 and TRBJ2-3; 8 nucleotides align to TRBD1. Germline V gene data show CDR1 as SGHTA and CDR2 as FQGTGA. This CDR3 comprises 15 residues. V trimming: 5 bases; J trimming: 2 bases; junction bases outside the gene matches: 6. The chain's CDR3 is CASSPTGGYTDTQYF. The CDR3 DNA follows: TGTGCCAGCAGCCCAACAGGGGGATACACAGATACGCAGTATTTT.